These T cell receptor beta chains were read from a single sample in a study of identical twins. TCRdb used MiXCR to reprocess the 5' RACE reads, holding one entry per CDR3 protein. The profile shows some 300,000 distinct CDR3 sequences, 12% of them singletons. In addition, the sample was reused for a study of yellow fever vaccine responses in identical twins.

Input material: CD8+ T cells sorted from blood. Source of these receptors: a woman aged 18-35 years in good health. CDR3s include the opening cysteine and the closing phenylalanine or tryptophan. The D gene is left open where the match is weak. Not every row has a clone size; where given, it reads once, few, many or a size class.

D: NA; J: TRBJ1-3; size: few; V: TRBV9; CDR3: CASSVVSSGNTIYF; DNA: TGTGCCAGCAGCGTAGTAAGCTCTGGAAACACCATATATTTT
D: NA; J: TRBJ2-1; size: few; V: TRBV6-4; CDR3: CASSDSDEAGNEQFF; DNA: TGTGCCAGCAGTGACTCAGACGAGGCTGGAAATGAGCAGTTCTTC
D: TRBD2; J: TRBJ2-7; size: few; V: TRBV20-1; CDR3: CSARASLTSGSYEQYF; DNA: TGCAGTGCTAGAGCCTCCCTTACTAGCGGGAGCTACGAGCAGTACTTC
D: NA; J: TRBJ2-5; size: few; V: TRBV28; CDR3: CASRSRDLGEAQYF; DNA: TGTGCCAGCAGATCCCGGGACCTCGGAGAGGCCCAGTACTTC
D: NA; J: TRBJ1-1; size: many; V: TRBV4-1; CDR3: CASSPGDEAFF; DNA: TGCGCCAGCAGCCCAGGGGATGAAGCTTTCTTT
D: TRBD2; J: TRBJ2-1; size: many; V: TRBV29-1; CDR3: CSVVGLAGVRGEQFF; DNA: TGCAGCGTTGTGGGACTAGCGGGAGTTCGTGGTGAGCAGTTCTTC
D: TRBD2; J: TRBJ2-3; size: once; V: TRBV6-2/TRBV6-3; CDR3: CASRSEVGWLQREIGDTQYF; DNA: TGTGCCAGCAGATCCGAAGTGGGTTGGTTGCAGCGGGAGATAGGAGATACGCAGTATTTT
D: NA; J: TRBJ2-1; size: NA; V: TRBV12-5; CDR3: CASGLGFGYNEQFF; DNA: TGTGCTAGTGGCCTGGGGTTCGGCTATAATGAGCAGTTCTTC
D: NA; J: TRBJ1-5; size: NA; V: TRBV19; CDR3: CASSISGSNQPQHF; DNA: TGTGCCAGTAGTATTTCGGGTAGCAATCAGCCCCAGCATTTT
D: NA; J: TRBJ2-1; size: NA; V: TRBV27; CDR3: CASSTGRNNEQFF; DNA: TGTGCCAGCAGTACAGGAAGGAACAATGAGCAGTTCTTC
D: TRBD1; J: TRBJ2-1; size: many; V: TRBV4-1; CDR3: CASRSDRGLNEQFF; DNA: TGCGCCAGCAGATCGGACAGGGGGCTCAATGAGCAGTTCTTC
D: NA; J: TRBJ1-6; size: NA; V: TRBV11-2; CDR3: CASSLQSYSPLHF; DNA: TGTGCCAGCAGCTTACAGTCTTACTCACCCCTCCACTTT
D: TRBD2; J: TRBJ2-5; size: NA; V: TRBV24-1; CDR3: CATRGASGGNQETQYF; DNA: TGTGCCACCAGGGGAGCTAGCGGGGGGAACCAAGAGACCCAGTACTTC
D: NA; J: TRBJ2-1; size: many; V: TRBV6-2/TRBV6-3; CDR3: CASSWGERQFF; DNA: TGTGCCAGCAGTTGGGGGGAAAGGCAGTTCTTC
D: TRBD2; J: TRBJ2-1; size: few; V: TRBV24-1; CDR3: CATSDARLAADYNEQFF; DNA: TGTGCCACCAGTGACGCCAGACTAGCGGCAGACTACAATGAGCAGTTCTTC
D: TRBD2; J: TRBJ2-3; size: many; V: TRBV12-3/TRBV12-4; CDR3: CASSSQRDRSTDTQYF; DNA: TGTGCCAGCAGTTCCCAGCGGGATCGGAGCACAGATACGCAGTATTTT
D: NA; J: TRBJ1-1; size: NA; V: TRBV28; CDR3: CASSFAANPNTEAFF; DNA: TGTGCCAGCAGTTTCGCAGCTAACCCGAACACTGAAGCTTTCTTT
D: NA; J: TRBJ2-6; size: NA; V: TRBV6-1; CDR3: CASSEAGGANVLTF; DNA: TGTGCCAGCAGTGAAGCGGGAGGGGCCAACGTCCTGACTTTC
D: NA; J: TRBJ1-6; size: few; V: TRBV15; CDR3: CATSGVGNSPLHF; DNA: TGTGCCACATCGGGAGTGGGAAATTCACCCCTCCACTTT
D: NA; J: TRBJ2-1; size: NA; V: TRBV24-1; CDR3: CATSDWPDEQFF; DNA: TGTGCCACCAGTGATTGGCCTGATGAGCAGTTCTTC
D: TRBD2; J: TRBJ2-1; size: many; V: TRBV9; CDR3: CASSQRLAGVDEQFF; DNA: TGTGCCAGCAGCCAGCGGCTAGCGGGAGTGGATGAGCAGTTCTTC
D: NA; J: TRBJ2-1; size: few; V: TRBV5-1; CDR3: CASSMEQANEQFF; DNA: TGCGCCAGCAGCATGGAACAGGCTAATGAGCAGTTCTTC
D: NA; J: TRBJ2-7; size: few; V: TRBV10-2; CDR3: CASSETDGYGQYF; DNA: TGCGCCAGCAGTGAGACGGACGGGTACGGGCAGTACTTC
D: NA; J: TRBJ2-3; size: NA; V: TRBV11-2; CDR3: CASSLRSTADISTDTQYF; DNA: TGTGCCAGCAGCTTAAGAAGCACAGCGGATATTAGCACAGATACGCAGTATTTT
D: NA; J: TRBJ2-5; size: NA; V: TRBV15; CDR3: CATSGWDGETQYF; DNA: TGTGCCACCAGCGGATGGGACGGGGAGACCCAGTACTTC
D: NA; J: TRBJ1-1; size: few; V: TRBV6-5; CDR3: CASSYNRPEVTEAFF; DNA: TGTGCCAGCAGTTACAACCGACCAGAGGTCACTGAAGCTTTCTTT
D: NA; J: TRBJ1-5; size: many; V: TRBV12-3/TRBV12-4; CDR3: CASSNSNQPQHF; DNA: TGTGCCAGCAGCAATAGCAATCAGCCCCAGCATTTT
D: NA; J: TRBJ1-5; size: few; V: TRBV15; CDR3: CATSRDMTGGQPQHF; DNA: TGTGCCACCAGCAGAGATATGACAGGAGGGCAGCCCCAGCATTTT
D: NA; J: TRBJ2-6; size: many; V: TRBV4-2; CDR3: CASSQEGGSGANVLTF; DNA: TGTGCCAGCAGCCAAGAAGGGGGGTCTGGGGCCAACGTCCTGACTTTC
D: NA; J: TRBJ1-1; size: NA; V: TRBV7-9; CDR3: CASSPRSPNTEAFF; DNA: TGTGCCAGCAGCCCCCGGTCTCCAAACACTGAAGCTTTCTTT
D: NA; J: TRBJ1-2; size: NA; V: TRBV27; CDR3: CASSLSWGSNYGYTF; DNA: TGTGCCAGCAGTTTATCGTGGGGTTCTAACTATGGCTACACCTTC
D: NA; J: TRBJ2-3; size: few; V: TRBV6-1; CDR3: CASSTVSLGQSTDTQYF; DNA: TGTGCCAGCAGCACTGTTTCCCTTGGGCAGAGCACAGATACGCAGTATTTT
D: TRBD1; J: TRBJ2-1; size: few; V: TRBV11-2; CDR3: CASSLAPGTGTFNEQFF; DNA: TGTGCCAGCAGCTTAGCCCCCGGGACAGGGACTTTCAATGAGCAGTTCTTC
D: TRBD1; J: TRBJ1-4; size: many; V: TRBV24-1; CDR3: CATVPPDRGRTEKLFF; DNA: TGTGCCACCGTACCCCCCGACAGGGGGCGCACCGAAAAACTGTTTTTT
D: NA; J: TRBJ2-1; size: NA; V: TRBV5-1; CDR3: CASSLEADGGNEQFF; DNA: TGCGCCAGCAGCCTCGAAGCAGACGGGGGCAATGAGCAGTTCTTC
D: NA; J: TRBJ1-6; size: few; V: TRBV28; CDR3: CASSLDVGRPNSPLHF; DNA: TGTGCCAGCAGTTTAGATGTAGGGCGGCCTAATTCACCCCTCCACTTT
D: NA; J: TRBJ1-2; size: few; V: TRBV20-1; CDR3: CSAREAQVVYGYTF; DNA: TGCAGTGCTAGAGAGGCCCAAGTTGTATATGGCTACACCTTC
D: TRBD2; J: TRBJ2-2; size: few; V: TRBV6-4; CDR3: CASSASGGTGELFF; DNA: TGTGCCAGCAGCGCAAGCGGGGGGACCGGGGAGCTGTTTTTT
D: NA; J: TRBJ1-1; size: NA; V: TRBV28; CDR3: CASSFGYRGVDTEAFF; DNA: TGTGCCAGCAGTTTCGGGTATAGAGGGGTTGACACTGAAGCTTTCTTT
D: NA; J: TRBJ2-1; size: NA; V: TRBV5-1; CDR3: CASSGPSRGSYNEQFF; DNA: TGCGCCAGCAGCGGGCCTTCGAGAGGGTCCTACAATGAGCAGTTCTTC
D: TRBD2; J: TRBJ2-7; size: few; V: TRBV14; CDR3: CASSQGSGTTAYEQYF; DNA: TGTGCCAGCAGCCAAGGATCCGGGACTACGGCCTACGAGCAGTACTTC
D: NA; J: TRBJ2-7; size: NA; V: TRBV28; CDR3: CASRSGTRGYEQYF; DNA: TGTGCCAGCAGATCCGGGACACGGGGGTACGAGCAGTACTTC
D: NA; J: TRBJ2-5; size: many; V: TRBV27; CDR3: CASSFILGSGETQYF; DNA: TGTGCCAGCAGTTTCATCTTAGGGTCGGGAGAGACCCAGTACTTC
D: TRBD1; J: TRBJ2-7; size: NA; V: TRBV6-1; CDR3: CASSETGQVSYEQYF; DNA: TGTGCCAGCAGTGAGACGGGACAGGTCTCCTACGAGCAGTACTTC
D: TRBD1; J: TRBJ1-1; size: NA; V: TRBV11-1; CDR3: CASSPGQGNTEAIF; DNA: TGTGCCAGCAGCCCAGGACAGGGAAACACTGAAGCTATCTTT
D: NA; J: TRBJ2-1; size: NA; V: TRBV2; CDR3: CASRDIGTTANEQFF; DNA: TGTGCCAGCAGGGACATAGGGACCACGGCGAATGAGCAGTTCTTC
D: TRBD2; J: TRBJ2-1; size: few; V: TRBV20-1; CDR3: CSAPSGTSGGNEQFF; DNA: TGCAGTGCTCCTTCCGGGACTAGCGGGGGAAATGAGCAGTTCTTC
D: TRBD1; J: TRBJ2-7; size: few; V: TRBV5-5; CDR3: CASSFKGQDSYEQYF; DNA: TGTGCCAGCAGCTTTAAGGGACAGGACTCCTACGAGCAGTACTTC
D: TRBD2; J: TRBJ2-1; size: NA; V: TRBV20-1; CDR3: CSARLLAGVSDEQFF; DNA: TGCAGTGCTAGACTACTAGCGGGAGTCTCGGATGAGCAGTTCTTC
D: NA; J: TRBJ1-6; size: few; V: TRBV12-3/TRBV12-4; CDR3: CASSSLQTGSYNSPLHF; DNA: TGTGCCAGCAGTTCCCTACAGACAGGCTCCTATAATTCACCCCTCCACTTT
D: NA; J: TRBJ1-4; size: NA; V: TRBV6-5; CDR3: CASSYGQGIRNEKLFF; DNA: TGTGCCAGCAGTTACGGGCAGGGGATCCGGAATGAAAAACTGTTTTTT
D: TRBD1; J: TRBJ1-1; size: once; V: TRBV2; CDR3: CASSPDRGYGTEAFF; DNA: TGTGCCAGCAGCCCGGACAGGGGGTATGGCACTGAAGCTTTCTTT
D: NA; J: TRBJ2-5; size: few; V: TRBV7-9; CDR3: CASSLDGGRQETQYF; DNA: TGTGCCAGCAGCTTAGACGGCGGCAGGCAAGAGACCCAGTACTTC
D: NA; J: TRBJ2-2; size: few; V: TRBV12-3/TRBV12-4; CDR3: CAAQGNGELFF; DNA: TGTGCTGCTCAGGGGAACGGGGAGCTGTTTTTT
D: NA; J: TRBJ2-3; size: many; V: TRBV6-1; CDR3: CASSVGVSTDTQYF; DNA: TGTGCCAGCAGTGTGGGTGTGAGCACAGATACGCAGTATTTT
D: NA; J: TRBJ2-2; size: NA; V: TRBV10-3; CDR3: CAILPDPGELFF; DNA: TGTGCCATTCTCCCAGATCCCGGGGAGCTGTTTTTT
D: TRBD2; J: TRBJ2-7; size: many; V: TRBV2; CDR3: CASRETSGNSYEQYF; DNA: TGTGCCAGCAGAGAGACTAGCGGGAACTCCTACGAGCAGTACTTC
D: NA; J: TRBJ2-1; size: few; V: TRBV29-1; CDR3: CSVAPVDLMNEQFF; DNA: TGCAGCGTTGCCCCAGTCGACTTGATGAATGAGCAGTTCTTC
D: TRBD2; J: TRBJ2-7; size: NA; V: TRBV28; CDR3: CASRVTSGTYEQYF; DNA: TGTGCCAGCAGGGTGACTAGCGGGACCTACGAGCAGTACTTC
D: TRBD1; J: TRBJ1-3; size: NA; V: TRBV29-1; CDR3: CSPRGPYFSGNTIYF; DNA: TGCAGCCCGAGGGGGCCATATTTCTCTGGAAACACCATATATTTT